This T cell receptor (beta chain) was profiled in a study of cytomegalovirus exposure and HLA in healthy donors. The CDR3 sequence is 14 residues long. V was trimmed by 0 bases and J by 2 bases, leaving 8 bases between them. Germline-derived CDR1 and CDR2 are SGHRS and YFSETQ. General study findings and limits: When presence/absence was analysed, sequencing depth was taken to be roughly uniform across donors. Cytomegalovirus-associated status was assigned to approximately 160 TCR beta chains. Later analysis identified a missense DCLRE1C variant that was linked to TCR beta V- and J-gene trimming. Some segments of the V type, notably TRBV6-2 and TRBV6-3, were excluded as indistinguishable.

This clone was seen repeatedly, ten times or more. The antigen is unknown. PCR employed 60 Vbeta and 13 Jbeta primers. Generated by immunoSEQ multiplex PCR, the TCRdb table keeps only in-frame clones and is missing some. The table includes some 140,000 clones, 72% detected once. The chain combines TRBV5-1 with TRBJ1-2; the D gene is possibly TRBD1 (6 bases). Specimen: PBMCs. This receptor was identified in a man aged 45-60 years in good health and CMV-seropositive. The CDR3, as DNA: TGCGCCAGCAGCTTGGCCACAGGGAACTATGGCTACACCTTC. Protein: CASSLATGNYGYTF.